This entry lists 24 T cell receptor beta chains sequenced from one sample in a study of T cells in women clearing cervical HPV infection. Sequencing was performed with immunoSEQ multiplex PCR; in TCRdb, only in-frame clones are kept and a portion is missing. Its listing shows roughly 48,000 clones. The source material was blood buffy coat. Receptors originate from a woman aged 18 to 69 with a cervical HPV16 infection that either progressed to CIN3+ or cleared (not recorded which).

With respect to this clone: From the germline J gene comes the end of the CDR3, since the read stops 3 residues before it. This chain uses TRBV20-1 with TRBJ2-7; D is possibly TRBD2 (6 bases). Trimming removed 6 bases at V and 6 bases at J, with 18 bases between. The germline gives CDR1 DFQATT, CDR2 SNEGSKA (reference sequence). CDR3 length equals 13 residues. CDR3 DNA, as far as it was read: TGCAGTGCATCCTCCAGCGGGTGGAGCGAG. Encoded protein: CSASSSGWSE. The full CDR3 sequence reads CSASSSGWSEQYF.

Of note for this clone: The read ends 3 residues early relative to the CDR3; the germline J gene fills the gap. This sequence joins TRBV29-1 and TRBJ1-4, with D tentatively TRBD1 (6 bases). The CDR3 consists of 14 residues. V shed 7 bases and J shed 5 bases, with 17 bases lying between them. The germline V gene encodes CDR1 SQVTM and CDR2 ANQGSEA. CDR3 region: CSDANRDGNEKLFF. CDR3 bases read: TGCAGCGACGCGAACAGGGATGGGAATGAAAAA.

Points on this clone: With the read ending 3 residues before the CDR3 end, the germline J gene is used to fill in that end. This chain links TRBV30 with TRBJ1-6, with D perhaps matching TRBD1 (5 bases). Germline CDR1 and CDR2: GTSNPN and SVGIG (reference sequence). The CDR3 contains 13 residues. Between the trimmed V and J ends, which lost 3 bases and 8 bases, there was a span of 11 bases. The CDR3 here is CAWSGLGDSPLHF. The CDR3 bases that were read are TGTGCCTGGAGCGGTTTAGGGGATTCACCC.

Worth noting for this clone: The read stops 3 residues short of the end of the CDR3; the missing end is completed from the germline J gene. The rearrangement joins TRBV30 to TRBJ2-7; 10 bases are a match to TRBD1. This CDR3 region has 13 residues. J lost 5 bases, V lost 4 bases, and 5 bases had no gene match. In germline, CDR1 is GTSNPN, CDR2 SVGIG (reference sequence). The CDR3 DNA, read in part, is TGTGCCTGGACCCGGGACAGGGGCCACGAG. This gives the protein CAWTRDRGHE. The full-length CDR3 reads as CAWTRDRGHEQYF.

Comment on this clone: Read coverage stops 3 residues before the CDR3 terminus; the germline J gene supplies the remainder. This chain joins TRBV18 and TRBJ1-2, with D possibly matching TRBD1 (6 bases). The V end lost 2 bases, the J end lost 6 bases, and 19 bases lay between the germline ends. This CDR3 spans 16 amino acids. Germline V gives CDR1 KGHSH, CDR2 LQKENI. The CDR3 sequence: CASSPTSGGRIDGYTF. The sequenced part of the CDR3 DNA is TGTGCCAGCTCACCAACCTCCGGGGGGCGGATCGATGGC. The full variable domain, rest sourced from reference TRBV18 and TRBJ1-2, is NAGVMQNPRHLVRRRGQEARLRCSPMKGHSHVYWYRQLPEEGLKFMVYLQKENIIDESGMPKERFSAEFPKEGPSILRIQQVVRGDSAAYFCASSPTSGGRIDGYTFGSGTRLTVV.

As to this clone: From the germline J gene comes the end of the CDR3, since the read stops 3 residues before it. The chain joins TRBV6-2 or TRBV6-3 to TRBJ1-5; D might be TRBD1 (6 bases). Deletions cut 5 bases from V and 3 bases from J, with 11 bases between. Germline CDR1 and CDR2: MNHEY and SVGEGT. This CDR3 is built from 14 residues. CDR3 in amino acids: CASSVHRDNQPQHF. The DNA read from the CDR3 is TGTGCCAGCAGTGTCCACAGGGACAATCAGCCC.

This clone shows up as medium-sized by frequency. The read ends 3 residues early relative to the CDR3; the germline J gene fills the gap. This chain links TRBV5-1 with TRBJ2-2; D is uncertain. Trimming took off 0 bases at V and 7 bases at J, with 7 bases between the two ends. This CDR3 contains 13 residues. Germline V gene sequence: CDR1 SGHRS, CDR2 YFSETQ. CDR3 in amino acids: CASSLDTIGELFF. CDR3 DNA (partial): TGCGCCAGCAGCTTGGATACTATCGGGGAG.

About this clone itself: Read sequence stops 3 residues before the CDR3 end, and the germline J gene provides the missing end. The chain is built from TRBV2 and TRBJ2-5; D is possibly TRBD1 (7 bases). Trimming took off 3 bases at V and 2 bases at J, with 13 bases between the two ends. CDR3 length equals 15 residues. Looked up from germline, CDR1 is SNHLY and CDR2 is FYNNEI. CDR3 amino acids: CASSDSRGEQETQYF. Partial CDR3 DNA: TGTGCCAGCAGTGATAGCAGGGGGGAGCAAGAGACC.

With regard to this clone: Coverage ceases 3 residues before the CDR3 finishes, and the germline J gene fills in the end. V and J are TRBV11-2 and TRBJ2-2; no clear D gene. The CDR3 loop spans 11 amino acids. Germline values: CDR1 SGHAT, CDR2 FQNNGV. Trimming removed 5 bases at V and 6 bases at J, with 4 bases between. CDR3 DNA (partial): TGTGCCAGCAGCCTTCCCGGGGAG. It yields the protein CASSLPGE. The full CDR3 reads CASSLPGELFF. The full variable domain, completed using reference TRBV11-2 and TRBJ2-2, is EAGVAQSPRYKIIEKRQSVAFWCNPISGHATLYWYQQILGQGPKLLIQFQNNGVVDDSQLPKDRFSAERLKGVDSTLKIQPAKLEDSAVYLCASSLPGELFFGEGSRLTVL.

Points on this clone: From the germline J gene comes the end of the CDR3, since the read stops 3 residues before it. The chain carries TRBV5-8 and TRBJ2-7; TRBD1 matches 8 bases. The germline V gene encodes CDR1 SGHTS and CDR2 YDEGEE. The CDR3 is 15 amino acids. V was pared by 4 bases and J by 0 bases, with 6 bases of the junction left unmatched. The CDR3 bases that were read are TGTGCCAGCAGCGTGGGACAGGTCAGCTCCTACGAG. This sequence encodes CASSVGQVSSYE. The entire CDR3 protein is CASSVGQVSSYEQYF.

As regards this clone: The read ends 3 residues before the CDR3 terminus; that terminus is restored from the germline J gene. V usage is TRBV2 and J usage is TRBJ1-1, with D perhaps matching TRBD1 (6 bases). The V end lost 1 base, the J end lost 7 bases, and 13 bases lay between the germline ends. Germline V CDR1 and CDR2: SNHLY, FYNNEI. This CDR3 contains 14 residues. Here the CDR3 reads CASSEEGGPNEAFF. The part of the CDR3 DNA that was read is TGTGCCAGCAGTGAAGAGGGGGGGCCCAATGAA. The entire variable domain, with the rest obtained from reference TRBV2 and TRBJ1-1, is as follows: EPEVTQTPSHQVTQMGQEVILRCVPISNHLYFYWYRQILGQKVEFLVSFYNNEISEKSEIFDDQFSVERPDGSNFTLKIRSTKLEDSAMYFCASSEEGGPNEAFFGQGTRLTVV.

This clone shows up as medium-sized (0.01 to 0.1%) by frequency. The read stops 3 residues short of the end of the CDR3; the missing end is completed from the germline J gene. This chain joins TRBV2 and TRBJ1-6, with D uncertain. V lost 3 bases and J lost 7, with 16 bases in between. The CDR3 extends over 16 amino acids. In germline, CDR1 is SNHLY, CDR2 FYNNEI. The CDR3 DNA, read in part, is TGTGCCAGCAGTGACGGTCCCACGTATAACAATTCACCC. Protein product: CASSDGPTYNNSP. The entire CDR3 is CASSDGPTYNNSPLHF.

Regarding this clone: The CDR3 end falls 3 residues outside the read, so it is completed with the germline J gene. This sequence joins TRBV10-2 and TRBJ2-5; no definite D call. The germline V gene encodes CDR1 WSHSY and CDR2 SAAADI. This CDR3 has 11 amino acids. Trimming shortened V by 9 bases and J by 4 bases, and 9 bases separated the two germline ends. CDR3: CASRSGETQYF. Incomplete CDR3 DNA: TGCGCCAGTCGTAGTGGAGAGACC.

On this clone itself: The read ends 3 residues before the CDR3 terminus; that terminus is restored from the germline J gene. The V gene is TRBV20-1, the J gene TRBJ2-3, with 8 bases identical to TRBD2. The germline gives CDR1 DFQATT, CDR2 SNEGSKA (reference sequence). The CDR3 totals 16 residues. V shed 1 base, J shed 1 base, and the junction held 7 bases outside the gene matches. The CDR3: CSARGVVAGRTDTQYF. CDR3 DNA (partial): TGCAGTGCTAGAGGAGTGGTAGCGGGGCGCACAGATACG.

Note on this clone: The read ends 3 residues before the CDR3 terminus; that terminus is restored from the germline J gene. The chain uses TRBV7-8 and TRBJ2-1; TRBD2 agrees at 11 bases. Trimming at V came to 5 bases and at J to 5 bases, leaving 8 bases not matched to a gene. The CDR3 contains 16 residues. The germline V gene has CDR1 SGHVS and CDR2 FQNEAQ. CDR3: CASSGSLAGGNNEQFF. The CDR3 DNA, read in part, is TGTGCCAGCAGCGGATCGCTAGCGGGAGGTAACAATGAG.

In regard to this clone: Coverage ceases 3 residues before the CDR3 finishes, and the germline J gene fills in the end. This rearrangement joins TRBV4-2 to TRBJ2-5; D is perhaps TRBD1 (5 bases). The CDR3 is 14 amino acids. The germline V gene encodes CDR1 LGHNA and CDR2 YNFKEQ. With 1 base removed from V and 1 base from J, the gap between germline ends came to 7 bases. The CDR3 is CASSQGDSQETQYF. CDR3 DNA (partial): TGTGCCAGCAGCCAAGGTGACAGCCAAGAGACC.

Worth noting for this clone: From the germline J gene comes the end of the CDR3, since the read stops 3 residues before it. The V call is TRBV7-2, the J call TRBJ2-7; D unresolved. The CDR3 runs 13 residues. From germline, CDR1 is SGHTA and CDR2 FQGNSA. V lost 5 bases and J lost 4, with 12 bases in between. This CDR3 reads CASSIDPGYEQYF. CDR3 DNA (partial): TGTGCCAGCAGCATCGATCCAGGTTACGAG.

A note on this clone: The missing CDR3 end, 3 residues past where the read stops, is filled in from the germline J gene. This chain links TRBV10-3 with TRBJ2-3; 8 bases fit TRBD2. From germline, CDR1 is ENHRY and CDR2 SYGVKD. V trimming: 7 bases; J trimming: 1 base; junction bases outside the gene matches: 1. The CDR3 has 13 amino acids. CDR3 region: CAIMRGGTDTQYF. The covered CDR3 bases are TGTGCCATCATGCGGGGGGGCACAGATACG.

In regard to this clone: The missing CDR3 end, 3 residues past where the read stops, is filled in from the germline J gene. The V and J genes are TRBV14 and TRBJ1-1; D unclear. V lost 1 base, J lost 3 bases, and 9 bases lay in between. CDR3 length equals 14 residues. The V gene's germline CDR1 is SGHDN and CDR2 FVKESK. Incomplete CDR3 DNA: TGTGCCAGCAGCCAAGTTCACGGGTACACTGAA. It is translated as CASSQVHGYTE. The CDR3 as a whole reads CASSQVHGYTEAFF.

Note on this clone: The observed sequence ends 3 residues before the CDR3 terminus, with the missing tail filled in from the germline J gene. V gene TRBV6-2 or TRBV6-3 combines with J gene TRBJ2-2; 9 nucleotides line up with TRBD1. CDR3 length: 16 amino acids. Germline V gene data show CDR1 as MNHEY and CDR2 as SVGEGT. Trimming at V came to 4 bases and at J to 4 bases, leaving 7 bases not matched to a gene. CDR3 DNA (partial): TGTGCCAGCAGTTTAAACAGGGGGCTGAGCACCGGGGAG. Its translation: CASSLNRGLSTGE. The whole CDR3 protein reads CASSLNRGLSTGELFF.

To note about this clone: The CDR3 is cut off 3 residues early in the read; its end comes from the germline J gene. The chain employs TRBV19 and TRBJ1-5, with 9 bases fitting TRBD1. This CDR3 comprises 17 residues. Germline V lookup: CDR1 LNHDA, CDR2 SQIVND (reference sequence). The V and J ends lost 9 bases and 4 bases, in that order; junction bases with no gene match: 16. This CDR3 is CASKPRAGQGSNQPQHF. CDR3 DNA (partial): TGTGCCAGCAAACCCCGCGCGGGACAGGGATCAAATCAGCCC.

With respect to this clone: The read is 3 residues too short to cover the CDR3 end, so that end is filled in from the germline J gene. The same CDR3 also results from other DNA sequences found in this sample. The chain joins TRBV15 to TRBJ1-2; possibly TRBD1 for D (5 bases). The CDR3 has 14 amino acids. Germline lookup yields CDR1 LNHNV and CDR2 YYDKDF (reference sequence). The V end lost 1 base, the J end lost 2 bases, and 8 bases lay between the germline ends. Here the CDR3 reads CATSRGGGNYGYTF. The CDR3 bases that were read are TGTGCCACCAGCAGAGGCGGGGGAAACTATGGC.

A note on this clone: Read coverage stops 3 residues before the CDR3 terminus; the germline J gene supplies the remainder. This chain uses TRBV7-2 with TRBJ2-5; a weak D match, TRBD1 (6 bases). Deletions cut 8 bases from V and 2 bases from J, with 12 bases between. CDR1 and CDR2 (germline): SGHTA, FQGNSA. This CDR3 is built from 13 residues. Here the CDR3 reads CASRTGQQETQYF. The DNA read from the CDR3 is TGTGCCAGCCGTACAGGGCAGCAAGAGACC.

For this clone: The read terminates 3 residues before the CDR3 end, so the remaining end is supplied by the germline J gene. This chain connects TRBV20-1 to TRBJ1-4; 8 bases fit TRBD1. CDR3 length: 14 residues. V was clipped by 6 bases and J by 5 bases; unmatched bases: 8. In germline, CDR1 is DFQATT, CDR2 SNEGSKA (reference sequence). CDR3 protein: CSAPRQGTNEKLFF. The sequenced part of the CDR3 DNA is TGCAGTGCCCCAAGACAGGGGACAAATGAAAAA.